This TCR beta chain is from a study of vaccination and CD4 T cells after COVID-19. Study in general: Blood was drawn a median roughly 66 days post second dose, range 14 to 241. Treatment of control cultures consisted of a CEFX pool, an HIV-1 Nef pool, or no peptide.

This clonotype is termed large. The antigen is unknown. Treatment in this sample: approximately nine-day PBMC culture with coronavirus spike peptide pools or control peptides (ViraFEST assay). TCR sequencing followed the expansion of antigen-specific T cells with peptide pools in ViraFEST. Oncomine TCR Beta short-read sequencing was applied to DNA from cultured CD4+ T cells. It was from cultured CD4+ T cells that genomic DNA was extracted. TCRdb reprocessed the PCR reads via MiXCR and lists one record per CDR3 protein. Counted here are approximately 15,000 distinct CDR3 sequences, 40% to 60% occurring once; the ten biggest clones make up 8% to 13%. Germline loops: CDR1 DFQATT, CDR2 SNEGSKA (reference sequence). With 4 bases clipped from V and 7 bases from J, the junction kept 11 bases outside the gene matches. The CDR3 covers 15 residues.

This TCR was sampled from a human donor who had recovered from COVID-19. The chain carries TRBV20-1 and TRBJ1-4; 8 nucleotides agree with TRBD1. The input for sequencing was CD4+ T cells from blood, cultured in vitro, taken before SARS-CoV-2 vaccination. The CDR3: CSAKRTGQGSEKLFF. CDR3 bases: TGCAGTGCTAAACGCACCGGACAGGGAAGTGAAAAACTGTTTTTT.